This TCR beta chain originates from a study of shared clonotypes between healthy human individuals. Study summary: Three CD4 naive, three CD4 memory, two CD8 naive and one CD8 memory plate were used per donor. Broader study findings: Clonotypes that were shared across four donors made up about 4.5% of naive CD4 clonotypes. Researchers found naive subsets generally carried larger estimated richness than memory subsets.

Notes on this clone: The antigen remains undetermined.

CDR3 length: 18 amino acids. The V gene lost 0 bases and the J gene lost 0 bases, with 15 bases spanning the gap. Germline assignment: CDR1 ENHRY and CDR2 SYGVKD. This table comes from immunoSEQ multiplex PCR, and its TCRdb copy is limited to in-frame clones, with some not included. This sample has 330,000 or so clones, with 74% found just once. V gene TRBV10-3 combines with J gene TRBJ1-3; D unresolved. The sample consisted of memory CD4+ T cells sorted from blood. Sample subset: CD45RA-negative fraction. This receptor was identified in a man aged 30 to 45 in good health. CDR3 loop: CAISESGPPRPSGNTIYF. The CDR3 bases are TGTGCCATCAGTGAGTCTGGGCCTCCCCGACCCTCTGGAAACACCATATATTTT.